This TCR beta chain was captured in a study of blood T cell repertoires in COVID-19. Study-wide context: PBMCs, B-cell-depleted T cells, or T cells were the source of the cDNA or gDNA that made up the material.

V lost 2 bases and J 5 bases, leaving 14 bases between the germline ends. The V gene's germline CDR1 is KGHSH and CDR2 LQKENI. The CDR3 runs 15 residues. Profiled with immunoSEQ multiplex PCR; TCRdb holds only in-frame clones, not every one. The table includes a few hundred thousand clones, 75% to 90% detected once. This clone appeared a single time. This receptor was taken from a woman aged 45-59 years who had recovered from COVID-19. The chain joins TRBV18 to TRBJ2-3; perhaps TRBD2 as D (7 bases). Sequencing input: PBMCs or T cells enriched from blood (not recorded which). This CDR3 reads CASSPAVGGRDTQYF. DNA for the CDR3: TGTGCCAGCTCACCAGCGGTCGGGGGGCGAGATACGCAGTATTTT.